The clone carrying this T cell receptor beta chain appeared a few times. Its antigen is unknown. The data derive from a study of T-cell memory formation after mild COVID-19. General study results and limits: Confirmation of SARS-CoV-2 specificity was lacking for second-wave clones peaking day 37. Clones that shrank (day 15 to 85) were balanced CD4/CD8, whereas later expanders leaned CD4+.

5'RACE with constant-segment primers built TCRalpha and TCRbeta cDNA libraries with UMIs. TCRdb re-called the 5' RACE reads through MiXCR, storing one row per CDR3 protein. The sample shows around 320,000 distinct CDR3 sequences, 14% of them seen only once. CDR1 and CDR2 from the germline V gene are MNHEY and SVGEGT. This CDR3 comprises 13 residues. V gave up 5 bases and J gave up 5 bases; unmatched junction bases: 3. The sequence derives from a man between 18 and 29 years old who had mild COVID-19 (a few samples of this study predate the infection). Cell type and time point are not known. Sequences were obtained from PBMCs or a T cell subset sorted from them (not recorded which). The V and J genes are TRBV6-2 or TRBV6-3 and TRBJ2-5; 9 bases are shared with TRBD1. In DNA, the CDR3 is TGTGCCAGCAGTGGACAGGGGTTGGAGACCCAGTACTTC. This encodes CASSGQGLETQYF.